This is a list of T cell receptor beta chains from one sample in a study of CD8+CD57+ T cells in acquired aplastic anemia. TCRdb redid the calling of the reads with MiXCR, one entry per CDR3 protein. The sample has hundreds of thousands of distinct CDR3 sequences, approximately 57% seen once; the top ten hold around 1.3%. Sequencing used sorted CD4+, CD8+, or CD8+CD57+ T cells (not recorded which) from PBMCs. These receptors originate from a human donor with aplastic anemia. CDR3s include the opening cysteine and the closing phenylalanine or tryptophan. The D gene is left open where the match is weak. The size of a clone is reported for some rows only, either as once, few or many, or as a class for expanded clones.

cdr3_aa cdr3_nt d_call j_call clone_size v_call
CASSFLAWNTEAFF TGTGCCAGCAGCTTCCTGGCGTGGAACACTGAAGCTTTCTTT - TRBJ1-1 - TRBV7-9
CASSPPGQRYYEQYF TGTGCCAGCAGCCCTCCGGGACAAAGGTACTACGAGCAGTACTTC - TRBJ2-7 many TRBV6-1
CASSQERGTGFYEQYF TGTGCCAGCAGCCAAGAAAGAGGGACAGGGTTCTATGAGCAGTACTTC TRBD1 TRBJ2-7 - TRBV4-2
CASSQPTEAVGTEAFF TGCGCCAGCAGCCAACCTACAGAGGCTGTAGGCACTGAAGCTTTCTTT - TRBJ1-1 many TRBV5-1
CASSSELTGRLLETQYF TGTGCCAGCAGCTCCGAGCTGACAGGGAGGTTGTTGGAGACCCAGTACTTC - TRBJ2-5 - TRBV7-9
CSVAGLNQETQHF TGCAGCGTTGCAGGACTAAACCAAGAGACCCAGCATTTT - TRBJ1-5 - TRBV29-1
CASIIPPGSYYEQYF TGTGCCAGCATCATACCTCCGGGATCGTACTACGAGCAGTACTTC - TRBJ2-7 - TRBV7-4
CASSYRNTDTQYF TGTGCCAGCAGCTACAGGAATACAGATACGCAGTATTTT - TRBJ2-3 once TRBV11-3
CASSPQGGNEQFF TGTGCCAGCAGCCCACAGGGGGGCAATGAGCAGTTCTTC TRBD1 TRBJ2-1 few TRBV16
CSVARSSTEAFF TGCAGCGTTGCGCGAAGTTCCACTGAAGCTTTCTTT - TRBJ1-1 - TRBV29-1
CASSEGQGGNEQFF TGTGCCAGCAGTGAAGGACAGGGCGGAAATGAGCAGTTCTTC TRBD1 TRBJ2-1 few TRBV2
CASSRGGLYEQYF TGCGCCAGCAGCCGGGGCGGACTCTACGAGCAGTACTTC - TRBJ2-7 many TRBV4-1
CASSNLGQGFTEAFF TGTGCCAGCAGCAATTTGGGACAGGGATTCACTGAAGCTTTCTTT TRBD1 TRBJ1-1 - TRBV7-6
CASSRQDGNYEQYF TGTGCCAGCAGCCGGCAAGACGGAAACTACGAGCAGTACTTC - TRBJ2-7 - TRBV9
CSIGNEQYF TGCAGTATTGGGAATGAGCAGTATTTT - TRBJ2-3 - TRBV20-1
CASSHTPGTGFGYTF TGTGCCAGTAGCCATACTCCCGGGACAGGGTTTGGCTACACCTTC TRBD1 TRBJ1-2 - TRBV19
CAIRGGNTEAFF TGTGCCATTCGGGGAGGGAACACTGAAGCTTTCTTT - TRBJ1-1 - TRBV10-3
CASRDRAGNTIYF TGTGCCAGCCGGGACAGGGCCGGAAACACCATATATTTT TRBD1 TRBJ1-3 many TRBV7-8
CASSKRTSGSYNEQYF TGTGCCAGCAGTAAGCGGACTAGCGGGAGTTACAACGAGCAGTACTTC TRBD2 TRBJ2-7 few TRBV25-1
CASSVGGSGSGEQYF TGTGCCAGCAGCGTAGGGGGTAGCGGGAGCGGCGAGCAGTACTTC TRBD2 TRBJ2-7 many TRBV9
CASSHDGTPTYEQYF TGTGCCAGCAGCCATGACGGGACACCCACCTACGAGCAGTACTTC - TRBJ2-7 - TRBV7-2
CASRRTGGNEQYF TGTGCCAGCAGACGGACAGGGGGGAACGAGCAGTACTTC TRBD1 TRBJ2-7 few TRBV2